This T cell receptor (beta chain) was sequenced for a study of somatic mutations in cytotoxic T cells in rheumatoid arthritis. Study findings and constraints: Patients with a largest CD8+ clone exceeding 20% of CD8+ cells numbered about an eighth of the 65.

The repertoire was sequenced with immunoSEQ multiplex PCR; TCRdb's copy has only in-frame clones and lacks some. The data show more than 5,500 clones, approximately 77% seen once. Turning to this clone: No antigen is known for it.

This receptor was obtained from a woman aged 55-69 years in good health. The specimen sequenced was CD8+ T cells sorted from blood.

CDR3 bases: TGTGCCAGCAGCTCGGGACTCCCCTACGAGCAGTACTTC. Amino acid sequence: CASSSGLPYEQYF. The rearrangement links TRBV7-9 to TRBJ2-7; TRBD2 is a possible D gene (6 bases). Trimming removed 4 bases from V and 2 bases from J, with 9 bases in between. The CDR3 totals 13 residues. Germline V gene data show CDR1 as SEHNR and CDR2 as FQNEAQ (reference sequence).